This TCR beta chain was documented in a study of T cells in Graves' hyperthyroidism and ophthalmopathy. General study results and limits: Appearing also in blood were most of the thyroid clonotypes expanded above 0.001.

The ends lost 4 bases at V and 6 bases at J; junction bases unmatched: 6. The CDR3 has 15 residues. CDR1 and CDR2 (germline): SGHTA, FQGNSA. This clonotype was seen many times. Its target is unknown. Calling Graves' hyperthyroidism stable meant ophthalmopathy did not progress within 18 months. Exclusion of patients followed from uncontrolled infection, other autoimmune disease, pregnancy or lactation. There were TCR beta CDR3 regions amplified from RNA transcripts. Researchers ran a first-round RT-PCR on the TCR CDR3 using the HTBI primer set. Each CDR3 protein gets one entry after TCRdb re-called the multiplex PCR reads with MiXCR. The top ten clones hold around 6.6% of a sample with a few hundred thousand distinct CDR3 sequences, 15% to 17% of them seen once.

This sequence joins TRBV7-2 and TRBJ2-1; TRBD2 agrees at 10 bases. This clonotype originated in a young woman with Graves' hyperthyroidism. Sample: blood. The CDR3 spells CASSSELAGSNEQFF. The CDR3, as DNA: TGTGCCAGCAGCTCCGAACTAGCGGGAAGCAATGAGCAGTTCTTC.